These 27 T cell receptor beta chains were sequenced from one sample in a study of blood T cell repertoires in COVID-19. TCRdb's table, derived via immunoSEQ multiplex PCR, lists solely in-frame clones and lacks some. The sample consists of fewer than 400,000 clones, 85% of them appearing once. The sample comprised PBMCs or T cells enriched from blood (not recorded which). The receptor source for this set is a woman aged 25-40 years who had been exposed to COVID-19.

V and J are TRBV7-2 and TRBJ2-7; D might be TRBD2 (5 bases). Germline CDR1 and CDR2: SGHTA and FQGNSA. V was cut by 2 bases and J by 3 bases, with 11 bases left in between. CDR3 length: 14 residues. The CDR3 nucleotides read TGTGCCAGCAGCTTAACAGCGGAGCTCTACGAGCAGTACTTC. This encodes CASSLTAELYEQYF.

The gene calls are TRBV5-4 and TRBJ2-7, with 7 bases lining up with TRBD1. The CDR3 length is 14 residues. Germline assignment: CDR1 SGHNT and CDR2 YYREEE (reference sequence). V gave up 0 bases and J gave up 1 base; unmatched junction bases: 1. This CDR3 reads CASSLVRGSYEQYF. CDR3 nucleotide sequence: TGTGCCAGCAGCTTGGTCAGGGGGTCCTACGAGCAGTACTTC.

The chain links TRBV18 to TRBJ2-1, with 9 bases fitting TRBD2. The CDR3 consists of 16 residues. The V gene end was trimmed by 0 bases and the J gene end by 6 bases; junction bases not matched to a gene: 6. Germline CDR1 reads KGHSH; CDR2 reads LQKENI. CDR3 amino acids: CASSPPGLLAGNEQFF. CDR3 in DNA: TGTGCCAGCTCACCACCAGGTCTACTAGCGGGCAATGAGCAGTTCTTC.

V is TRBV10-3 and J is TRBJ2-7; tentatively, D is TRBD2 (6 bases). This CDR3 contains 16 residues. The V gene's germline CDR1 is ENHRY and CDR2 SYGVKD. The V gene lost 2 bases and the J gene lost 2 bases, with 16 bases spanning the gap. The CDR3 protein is CAISELAVEGAYEQYF. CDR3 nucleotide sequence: TGTGCCATCAGTGAGCTCGCCGTGGAGGGAGCCTACGAGCAGTACTTC.

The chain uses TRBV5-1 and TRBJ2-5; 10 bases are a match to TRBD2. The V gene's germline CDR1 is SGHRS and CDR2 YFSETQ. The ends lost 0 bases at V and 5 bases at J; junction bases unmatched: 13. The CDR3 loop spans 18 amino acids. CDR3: CASSLEIAGGSGSETQYF. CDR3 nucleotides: TGCGCCAGCAGCTTGGAGATAGCGGGGGGCTCGGGATCGGAGACCCAGTACTTC.

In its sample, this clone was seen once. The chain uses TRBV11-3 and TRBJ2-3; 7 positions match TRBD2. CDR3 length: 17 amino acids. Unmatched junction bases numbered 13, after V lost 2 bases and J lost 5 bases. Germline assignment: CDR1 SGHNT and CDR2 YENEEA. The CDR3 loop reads CASSLKGVGRARDTQYF. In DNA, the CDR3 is TGTGCCAGCAGCTTAAAAGGGGTTGGGAGGGCGAGAGATACGCAGTATTTT.

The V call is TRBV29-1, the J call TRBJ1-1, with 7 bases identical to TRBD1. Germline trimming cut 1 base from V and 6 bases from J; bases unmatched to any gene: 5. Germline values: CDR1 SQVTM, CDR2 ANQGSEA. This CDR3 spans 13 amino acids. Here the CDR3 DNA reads TGCAGCGTTGAAGGGACAGGTTGGGCTGAAGCTTTCTTT. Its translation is CSVEGTGWAEAFF.

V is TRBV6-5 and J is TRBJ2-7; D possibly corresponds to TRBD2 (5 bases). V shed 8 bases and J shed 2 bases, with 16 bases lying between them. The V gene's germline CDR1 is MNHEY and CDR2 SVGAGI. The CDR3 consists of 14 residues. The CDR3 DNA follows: TGTGCCAGCGGGGAGTACAGTCCGACCTACGAGCAGTACTTC. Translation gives CASGEYSPTYEQYF.

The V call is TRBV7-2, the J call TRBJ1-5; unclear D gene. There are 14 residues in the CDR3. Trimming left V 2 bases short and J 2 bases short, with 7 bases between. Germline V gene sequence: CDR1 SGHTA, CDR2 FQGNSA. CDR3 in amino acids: CASSLREGNQPQHF. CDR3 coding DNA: TGTGCCAGCAGCTTACGGGAGGGCAATCAGCCCCAGCATTTT.

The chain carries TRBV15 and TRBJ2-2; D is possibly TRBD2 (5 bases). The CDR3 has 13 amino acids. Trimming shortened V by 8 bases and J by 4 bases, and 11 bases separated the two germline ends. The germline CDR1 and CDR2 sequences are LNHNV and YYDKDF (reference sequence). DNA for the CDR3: TGTGCCACCTCATGGGGAGCCACCGGGGAGCTGTTTTTT. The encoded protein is CATSWGATGELFF.

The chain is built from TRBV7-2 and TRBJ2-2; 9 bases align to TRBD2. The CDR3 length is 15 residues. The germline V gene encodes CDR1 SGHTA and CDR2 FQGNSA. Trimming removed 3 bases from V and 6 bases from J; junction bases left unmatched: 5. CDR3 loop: CASSLREGQSGELFF. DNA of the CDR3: TGTGCCAGCAGCTTGCGGGAGGGCCAATCCGGGGAGCTGTTTTTT. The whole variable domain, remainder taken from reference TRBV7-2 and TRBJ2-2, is GAGVSQSPSNKVTEKGKDVELRCDPISGHTALYWYRQSLGQGLEFLIYFQGNSAPDKSGLPSDRFSAERTGGSVSTLTIQRTQQEDSAVYLCASSLREGQSGELFFGEGSRLTVL.

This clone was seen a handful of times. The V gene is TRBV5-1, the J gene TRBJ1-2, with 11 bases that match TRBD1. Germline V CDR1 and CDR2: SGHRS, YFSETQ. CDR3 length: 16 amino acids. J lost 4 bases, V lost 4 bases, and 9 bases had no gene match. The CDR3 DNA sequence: TGCGCCAGCAGCCGGGACAGGGGGATCTCCCTCTATGGCTACACCTTC. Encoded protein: CASSRDRGISLYGYTF.

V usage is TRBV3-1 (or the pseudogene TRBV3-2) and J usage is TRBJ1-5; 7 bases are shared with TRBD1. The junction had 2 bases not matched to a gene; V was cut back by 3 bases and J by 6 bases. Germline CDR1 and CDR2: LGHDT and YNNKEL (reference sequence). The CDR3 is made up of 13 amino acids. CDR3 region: CASSQTGTQPQHF. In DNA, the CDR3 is TGTGCCAGCAGCCAGACAGGGACTCAGCCCCAGCATTTT.

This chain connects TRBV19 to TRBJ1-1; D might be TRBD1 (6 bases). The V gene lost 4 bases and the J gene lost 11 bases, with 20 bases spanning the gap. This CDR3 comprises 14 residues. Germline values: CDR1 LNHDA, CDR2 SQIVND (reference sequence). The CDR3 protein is CASSNRTDTPVAFF. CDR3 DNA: TGTGCCAGTAGTAACCGGACAGACACCCCAGTGGCTTTCTTT.

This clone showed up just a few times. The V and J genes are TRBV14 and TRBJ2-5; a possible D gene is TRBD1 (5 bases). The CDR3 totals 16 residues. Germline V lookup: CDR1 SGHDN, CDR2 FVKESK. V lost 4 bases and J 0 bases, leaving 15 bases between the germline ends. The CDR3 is CASSLTDKPYQETQYF. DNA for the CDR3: TGTGCCAGCAGCCTAACGGACAAGCCGTACCAAGAGACCCAGTACTTC.

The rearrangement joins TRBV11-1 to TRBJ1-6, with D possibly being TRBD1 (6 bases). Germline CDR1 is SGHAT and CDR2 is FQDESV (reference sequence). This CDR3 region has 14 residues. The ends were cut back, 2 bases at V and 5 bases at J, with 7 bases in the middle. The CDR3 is CASSLRDNNSPLHF. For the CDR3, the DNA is TGTGCCAGCAGCTTAAGGGACAATAATTCACCCCTCCACTTT.

DNA for the CDR3: TGTGCCAGCAGCTTAGTACGGTACTCTGGAAACACCATATATTTT. It is translated as CASSLVRYSGNTIYF. The chain is built from TRBV7-2 and TRBJ1-3; D uncertain. The CDR3 runs 15 residues. Germline CDR1 SGHTA, CDR2 FQGNSA. With 1 base removed from V and 0 bases from J, the gap between germline ends came to 7 bases. The whole variable domain, remainder taken from reference TRBV7-2 and TRBJ1-3, is GAGVSQSPSNKVTEKGKDVELRCDPISGHTALYWYRQSLGQGLEFLIYFQGNSAPDKSGLPSDRFSAERTGGSVSTLTIQRTQQEDSAVYLCASSLVRYSGNTIYFGEGSWLTVV.

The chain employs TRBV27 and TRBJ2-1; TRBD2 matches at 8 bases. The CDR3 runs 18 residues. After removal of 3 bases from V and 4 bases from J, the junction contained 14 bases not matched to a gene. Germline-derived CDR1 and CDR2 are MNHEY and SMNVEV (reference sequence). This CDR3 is CASSFYGHSGNLYNEQFF. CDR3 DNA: TGTGCCAGCAGTTTCTACGGACATAGCGGGAACCTGTACAATGAGCAGTTCTTC.

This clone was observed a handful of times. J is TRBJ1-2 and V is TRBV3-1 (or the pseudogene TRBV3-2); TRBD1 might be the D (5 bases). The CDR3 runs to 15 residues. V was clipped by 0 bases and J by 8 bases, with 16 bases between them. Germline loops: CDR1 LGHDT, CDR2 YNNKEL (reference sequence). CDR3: CASSQDKDIGWGYTF. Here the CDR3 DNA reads TGTGCCAGCAGCCAAGACAAGGACATCGGTTGGGGCTACACCTTC.

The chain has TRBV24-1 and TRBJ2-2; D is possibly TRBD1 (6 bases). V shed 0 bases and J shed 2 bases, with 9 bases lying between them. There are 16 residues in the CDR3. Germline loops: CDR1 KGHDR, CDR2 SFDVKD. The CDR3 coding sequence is TGTGCCACCAGTGATTTGGAGGGGACAAACACCGGGGAGCTGTTTTTT. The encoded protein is CATSDLEGTNTGELFF.

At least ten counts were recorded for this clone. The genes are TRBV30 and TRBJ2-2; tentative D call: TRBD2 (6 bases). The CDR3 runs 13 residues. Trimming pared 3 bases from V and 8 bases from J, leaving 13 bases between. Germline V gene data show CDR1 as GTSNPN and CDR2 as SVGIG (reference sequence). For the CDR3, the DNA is TGTGCCTGGAGCCAGGACTATAAGGGGGAGCTGTTTTTT. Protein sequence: CAWSQDYKGELFF.

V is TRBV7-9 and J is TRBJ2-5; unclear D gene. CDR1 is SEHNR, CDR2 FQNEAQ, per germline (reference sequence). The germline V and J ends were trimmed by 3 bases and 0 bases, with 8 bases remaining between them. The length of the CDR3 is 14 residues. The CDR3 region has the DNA TGTGCCAGCAGCTTGGCCCAGAACCAAGAGACCCAGTACTTC. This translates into CASSLAQNQETQYF.

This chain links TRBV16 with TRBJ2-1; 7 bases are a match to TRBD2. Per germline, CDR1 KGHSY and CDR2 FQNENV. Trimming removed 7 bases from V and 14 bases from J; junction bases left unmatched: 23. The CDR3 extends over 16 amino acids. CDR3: CASIPTGSGDPDGKFF. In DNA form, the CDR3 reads TGTGCCAGCATCCCCACCGGGAGCGGGGACCCCGACGGGAAGTTCTTC.

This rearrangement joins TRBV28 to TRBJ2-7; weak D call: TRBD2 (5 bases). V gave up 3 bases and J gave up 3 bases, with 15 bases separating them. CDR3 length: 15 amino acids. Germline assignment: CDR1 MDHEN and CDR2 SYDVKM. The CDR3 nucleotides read TGTGCCAGCAGTTTCGAACACGGACTTAACTACGAGCAGTACTTC. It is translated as CASSFEHGLNYEQYF.

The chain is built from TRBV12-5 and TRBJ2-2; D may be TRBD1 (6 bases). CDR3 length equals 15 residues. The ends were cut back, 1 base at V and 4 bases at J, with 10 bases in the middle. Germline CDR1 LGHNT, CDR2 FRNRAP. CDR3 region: CASGLAQGSTGELFF. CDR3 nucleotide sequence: TGTGCTAGTGGTTTGGCGCAGGGGAGCACCGGGGAGCTGTTTTTT.

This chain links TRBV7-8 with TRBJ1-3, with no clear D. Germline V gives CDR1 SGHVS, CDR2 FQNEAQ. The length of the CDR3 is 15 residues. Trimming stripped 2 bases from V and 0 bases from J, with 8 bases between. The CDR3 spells CASSLSGLSGNTIYF. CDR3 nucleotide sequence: TGTGCCAGCAGCTTATCGGGTCTCTCTGGAAACACCATATATTTT.

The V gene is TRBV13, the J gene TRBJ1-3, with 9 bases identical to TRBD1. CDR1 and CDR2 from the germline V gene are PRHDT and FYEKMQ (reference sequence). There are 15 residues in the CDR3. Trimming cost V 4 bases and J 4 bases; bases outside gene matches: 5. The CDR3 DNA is TGTGCCAGCAGCTCAGGGACAGGGACGGGAAACACCATATATTTT. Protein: CASSSGTGTGNTIYF.